The T cell receptor beta chain under discussion was sequenced for a study of blood T cell repertoires in COVID-19. J lost 6 bases, V lost 2 bases, and 10 bases had no gene match. Per germline, CDR1 LGHDT and CDR2 YNNKEL (reference sequence). CDR3 length: 17 amino acids. The protocol was immunoSEQ multiplex PCR, while the TCRdb copy is restricted to in-frame clones and leaves out a portion. The sample includes some 500,000 clones, roughly nine tenths seen only once; the top ten take 7.5% to 9.5%. The sequenced sample consisted of peripheral blood. The clonotype originates from a woman aged 45-60 years with COVID-19, enrolled during active disease. The chain joins TRBV3-1 (or the pseudogene TRBV3-2) to TRBJ2-2; 9 bases map to TRBD1. Here the CDR3 DNA reads TGTGCCAGCAGCCAACCTCCGGGACAGGGAGTGGCCGGGGAGCTGTTTTTT. It yields the protein CASSQPPGQGVAGELFF.